This T cell receptor (beta chain) was profiled in a study of vaccination and CD4 T cells after COVID-19. Study at large: Post-vaccination samples were procured at a median of 72 days following dose two (range 14 to 241).

The germline V gene has CDR1 DFQATT and CDR2 SNEGSKA (reference sequence). V lost 0 bases, J lost 5 bases, and 8 bases stayed unmatched. The CDR3 extends over 15 amino acids. The Oncomine TCR Beta short-read assay generated sequence data from the DNA of cultured CD4+ T cells. TCRdb reprocessed the PCR reads with MiXCR, giving one entry per CDR3 protein. This table has thousands of distinct CDR3 sequences, 55% to 70% appearing once. About this clonotype: The antigen remains unidentified.

The treatment was: approximately 9-day PBMC culture with coronavirus spike peptide pools or control peptides (ViraFEST assay). The TCR sequence derives from a human donor who had recovered from COVID-19. The sequencing sample was made of CD4+ T cells from blood, cultured in vitro. The chain links TRBV20-1 to TRBJ2-5; 8 nucleotides line up with TRBD2. As DNA, the CDR3 is TGCAGTGCTAGAGATCCGGGAGGGCCCGGGGAGACCCAGTACTTC. This codes for CSARDPGGPGETQYF.